This TCR beta chain stems from a study of beta chain features in type 1 diabetes (dated by TCRdb to the late 2010s). About the investigation overall: No differences in mean age, gender distribution, total cell number or subset yield were found between patients and healthy donors. The study compared TCRB repertoires of sorted circulating CD4+ T cell subsets between recently diagnosed type 1 diabetes patients and matched healthy donors. A total of 85 million to 140 million sorted cells were examined across all samples, and a strong correlation was observed between cell number per subset and RNA yield. Regulatory and stem cell-like memory subsets were isolated from only 8 patients and roughly eight healthy donors, whereas naive and central memory subsets came from all 28 donors. General conclusions and limits of the study: Shorter templates might be favored by PCR, yet because patient and control samples were amplified and corrected together, any such skew would affect both groups equally. Because small numbers of individuals were included in the HLA sub-analyses, any influence of HLA type on TCRB rearrangement was left unresolved. Type 1 diabetes patients showed a moderate but significant shortening of TCRB CDR3 length in all four CD4+ subsets. At VDJ recombination sites, patients with type 1 diabetes made fewer insertions and deleted more nucleotides, a pattern implying thymic rearrangement abnormalities. Because cDNA rather than genomic DNA was sequenced, highly expressing activated cells could have been over-represented, although no difference in activation and CD3 levels was found between groups. Naive, central memory and regulatory TCRB repertoires appeared more similar among patients than among healthy donors.

V and J are truncated by 0 bases and 3 bases respectively, leaving an intervening sequence of 10 bases. For CDR1 and CDR2, the germline V gene lists SGHRS and YFSETQ. Its CDR3 holds 14 amino acids, cysteine through phenylalanine. Left in the record is the CDR3 DNA by itself, 42 bases read in frame from the first base. A single peripheral blood draw of about 120 mL on average was collected from each donor into heparinised tubes. A BD FACSAria II was used to sort naive, central memory, regulatory and stem cell-like memory CD4+ T cells with a panel that included CD45RO, CCR7, CD25, CD127, CD95 and CD27. A purity above 95% was achieved for all sorted populations. PBMCs were isolated right away by Lymphoprep density gradient centrifugation and were stained directly, without culture. So that batch effects would be minimized, each experiment stained and sorted samples in pairs, pairing one healthy donor with one patient.

Details on this clone: Its binding antigen is unknown. No quality values exist for individual bases; no much larger clone is one base distant.

All of the isolated RNA was reverse transcribed with the High Capacity cDNA Reverse Transcription Kit, so expressed TCRB transcripts were sequenced. Naive, central memory and regulatory T cell samples underwent deep immunoSEQ sequencing, averaging roughly 3.5 million total reads per sample. Sorted cells were lysed in RLT buffer and RNA was extracted with DNase-treated RNeasy Micro or Mini kits, depending on cell number. Each cell subset was processed separately to prevent cross-contamination, with patient and healthy donor samples processed together. The immunoSEQ multiplex PCR was used to amplify TCRB sequences from cDNA, generating 87-bp fragments that spanned the CDR3 region. The amplicons were sequenced using the Illumina HiSeq platform. The authors processed their data as follows. Synthetic template baselines were used to correct PCR bias computationally, reads within Hamming distance 2 were collapsed, and singletons that could not be merged were discarded. Reads were aligned against IMGT so that V, D and J genes, CDR3 length and insertions or deletions at six rearrangement sites could be assigned. Within each subset, clonotype counts were normalized to the number of sorted cells before true diversity and Gini coefficients were calculated with the tcR R package. Repertoire sharing was quantified using the overlap coefficient calculated on TCRB nucleotide sequences. TCRdb retrieved this table from immuneACCESS and kept in-frame rearrangements only. Not all clones are present; in checked studies, unresolved V genes account for under half, and no reason is known for the remainder. D and trimming were read from the DNA, whereas the V and J calls and clone size are those reported in that table. This sample holds approximately 60,000 clones; about 50% were observed only once. The ten largest clones represent 2.6% of the sample.

The chain joins TRBV5-1 to TRBJ2-7; the D gene is perhaps TRBD2, on 7 matching bases. Sequenced material: Tregs from blood. The label giving this sample's cell subset or site can be read as: regulatory CD4+ T cells. The sequence derives from a woman aged 40 to 50 with type 1 diabetes. CDR3 region: CASSLGGGDYEQYF. The DNA is as follows: TGCGCCAGCAGCTTGGGAGGGGGGGACTACGAGCAGTACTTC.